The rows below give T cell receptor beta chains drawn from one sample of a study of blood T cell repertoires in COVID-19. Sequenced by immunoSEQ multiplex PCR; TCRdb stores in-frame clones only, minus some. The sample carries roughly 320,000 clones, 85% recorded once. Sequencing was done on a sample of peripheral blood. These receptors all stem from a human donor in a cohort sampled during active COVID-19. CDR3s include the opening cysteine and the closing phenylalanine or tryptophan. D genes are given only for firm matches. Rows may omit the clone size; those that give it use once, few, many or a size class.

abundance | d_gene | j_gene | v_gene | CDR3nt | CDR3aa
. | . | TRBJ2-7 | TRBV4-2 | TGTGCCAGCAGCCAAGAAGACAGTCGCTCCTACGAGCAGTACTTC | CASSQEDSRSYEQYF
few | . | TRBJ2-2 | TRBV2 | TGTGCCAGCAGTGAACTCAGGGACACCGGGGAGCTGTTTTTT | CASSELRDTGELFF
. | . | TRBJ2-4 | TRBV7-2 | TGTGCCAGCAGCCAAATGTCAGGTTTAAAATCGATTCAGTACTTC | CASSQMSGLKSIQYF
few | TRBD1 | TRBJ1-2 | TRBV6-1 | TGTGCCAGCAGTGATGGGACAGGGGGCGCTTCGGGCGGCTACACCTTC | CASSDGTGGASGGYTF
. | . | TRBJ2-7 | TRBV7-8 | TGTGCCAGCAGCTTGGCGGAAGGGGGGGGACGTTACTACGAGCAGTACTTC | CASSLAEGGGRYYEQYF
. | . | TRBJ1-1 | TRBV6-5 | TGTGCCAGCAGTTACTCGACAACGTCGAACACTGAAGCTTTCTTT | CASSYSTTSNTEAFF
. | TRBD1 | TRBJ1-3 | TRBV15 | TGTGCCACCGGGACAGGGCAGACAGCTGGAAACACCATATATTTT | CATGTGQTAGNTIYF
. | . | TRBJ1-3 | TRBV4-1 | TGCGCCAGCAGCCAAGAACGCGGGAACACCATATATTTT | CASSQERGNTIYF
. | TRBD1 | TRBJ2-1 | TRBV27 | TGTGCCAGCAGCTTAGGACAGGGGTTTAGTGAGCAGTTCTTC | CASSLGQGFSEQFF
few | . | TRBJ2-6 | TRBV11-2 | TGTGCCAGCAGCCACAGGGCCGGGGCCAACGTCCTGACTTTC | CASSHRAGANVLTF
. | . | TRBJ1-1 | TRBV24-1 | TGTGCCACCAGTGATTTCAGGGCCCGAATGGGTGCTTTCTTT | CATSDFRARMGAFF
. | . | TRBJ1-2 | TRBV7-6 | TGTGCCAGCAGCTTAGGGCAGGGAATGGGTGATACTGGCTACACCTTC | CASSLGQGMGDTGYTF
. | . | TRBJ2-2 | TRBV18 | TGTGCCAGCTCACCGGCAGGGTTGAACACCGGGGAGCTGTTTTTT | CASSPAGLNTGELFF
. | TRBD1 | TRBJ2-5 | TRBV29-1 | TGCAGCGTTGGACAGGGACAAGAGACCCAGTACTTC | CSVGQGQETQYF
. | . | TRBJ2-1 | TRBV5-4 | TGTGCCAGCAGCTCATGGAGGAATGAGCAGTTCTTC | CASSSWRNEQFF